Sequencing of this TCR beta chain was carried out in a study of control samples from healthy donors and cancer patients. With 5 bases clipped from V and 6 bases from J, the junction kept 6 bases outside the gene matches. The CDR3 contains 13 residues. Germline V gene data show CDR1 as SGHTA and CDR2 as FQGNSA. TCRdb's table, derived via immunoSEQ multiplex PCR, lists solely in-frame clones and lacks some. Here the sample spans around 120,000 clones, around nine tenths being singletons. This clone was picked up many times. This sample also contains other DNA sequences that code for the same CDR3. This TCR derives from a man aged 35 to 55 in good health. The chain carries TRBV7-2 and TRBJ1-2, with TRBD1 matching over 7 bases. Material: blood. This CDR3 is CASSLRDRDGYTF. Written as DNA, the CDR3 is TGTGCCAGCAGCCTTCGGGACAGAGATGGCTACACCTTC.